This TCR beta chain was retrieved from a study of CD8 T cells in ankylosing spondylitis. Study-wide results and limits: Disease-associated clones were reportedly significantly overrepresented in matched ankylosing spondylitis synovial fluid.

As to this clonotype: Its antigen remains unknown.

It was by quantitative 5'-RACE with molecular barcodes that TCR beta libraries were made. TCRdb re-derived calls from the 5' RACE reads in MiXCR, one entry per CDR3 protein. The data show fewer than 50,000 distinct CDR3 sequences, about 11% seen once. With 8 bases removed from V and 1 base from J, the gap between germline ends came to 12 bases. CDR3 length equals 13 residues. Sequenced sample: blood, either unsorted or a sorted T cell fraction (not recorded which). This clonotype was obtained from a male donor with ankylosing spondylitis or in good health (not recorded which). The rearrangement links TRBV12-3 or TRBV12-4 to TRBJ2-7; the D call may be TRBD1 or TRBD2 (5 bases each). This CDR3 reads CASRDLKSYEQYF. The CDR3 DNA sequence: TGTGCCAGCCGGGACCTCAAATCCTACGAGCAGTACTTC.